These 9 T cell receptor beta chains came from one sample sequenced in a study of post-analysis software for immune sequencing data. Study outcomes and limitations: TRBV5-6, TRBV5-1 and TRBV20-1 were among about 5 TRBV segments more frequent in patients than controls.

Included in the TCR beta cDNA libraries were unique molecular identifiers. TCRdb recomputed calls from the PCR reads with MiXCR, one row per CDR3 protein. The top ten clones hold roughly 13% of a sample with about 380,000 distinct CDR3 sequences, roughly 36% of them seen once. No cognate antigen is known for these TCRs. What was sequenced was blood. The receptors originated from a girl between 5 and 17 years old with multiple sclerosis.

The chain has TRBV7-9 and TRBJ2-4, with 7 bases lining up with TRBD2. This CDR3 is built from 15 residues. The V gene's germline CDR1 is SEHNR and CDR2 FQNEAQ (reference sequence). Trimming cost V 4 bases and J 4 bases; bases outside gene matches: 7. CDR3 sequence reads: CASSYPGLSKNIQYF. Written as DNA, the CDR3 is TGTGCCAGCAGCTACCCGGGACTATCAAAAAACATTCAGTACTTC.

This chain uses TRBV12-3 or TRBV12-4 with TRBJ2-5; TRBD1 matches at 7 bases. This CDR3 is 14 amino acids long. J was trimmed by 5 bases and V by 7 bases; bases with no gene match: 10. The CDR3 nucleotides are TGTGCCAGCAATTCGGGACAGTTAATGGAGACCCAGTACTTC. This gives the protein CASNSGQLMETQYF.

The chain links TRBV7-3 to TRBJ2-3; 12 bases align to TRBD2. This CDR3 contains 17 residues. CDR1 is SGHTA and CDR2 is FQGTGA in the germline V gene. The junction had 10 bases not matched to a gene; V was cut back by 5 bases and J by 4 bases. CDR3 amino acids: CASSQMASGGAADTQYF. The CDR3, as DNA: TGTGCCAGCAGCCAAATGGCTAGCGGGGGGGCAGCAGATACGCAGTATTTT.

This clonotype appeared a few times. This chain joins TRBV7-8 and TRBJ2-3, with 9 bases lining up with TRBD2. The CDR3 is made up of 16 amino acids. Per germline, CDR1 SGHVS and CDR2 FQNEAQ. With 5 bases clipped from V and 4 bases from J, the junction kept 10 bases outside the gene matches. The DNA for the CDR3 is TGTGCCAGCAGCATCCTATTGCGGGGGGGCTCAGATACGCAGTATTTT. It yields the protein CASSILLRGGSDTQYF.

This chain uses TRBV29-1 with TRBJ2-3, with TRBD2 matching over 8 bases. The CDR3 runs to 15 residues. Germline trimming cut 3 bases from V and 4 bases from J; bases unmatched to any gene: 9. CDR1 SQVTM and CDR2 ANQGSEA come from the germline V gene. The CDR3 spells CSVEYRGGDSDTQYF. DNA of the CDR3: TGCAGCGTTGAGTACCGGGGGGGCGACTCAGATACGCAGTATTTT.

This clonotype has just a few counts. The V call is TRBV29-1, the J call TRBJ2-5; D might be TRBD1 (6 bases). From germline, CDR1 is SQVTM and CDR2 ANQGSEA. Trimming shortened V by 0 bases and J by 2 bases, and 13 bases separated the two germline ends. The CDR3 loop spans 15 amino acids. CDR3 sequence reads: CSVEDLDRWQETQYF. The CDR3 DNA reads TGCAGCGTTGAAGATTTAGACAGGTGGCAAGAGACCCAGTACTTC. The full variable domain, in which reference TRBV29-1 and TRBJ2-5 provide the parts outside the CDR3, is SAVISQKPSRDICQRGTSLTIQCQVDSQVTMMFWYRQQPGQSLTLIATANQGSEATYESGFVIDKFPISRPNLTFSTLTVSNMSPEDSSIYLCSVEDLDRWQETQYFGPGTRLLVL.

This clonotype was picked up a small number of times. J is TRBJ2-3 and V is TRBV2, with 7 bases fitting TRBD2. The J segment lost 5 bases and the V segment lost 4 bases, leaving 3 bases of the junction unmatched. This CDR3 has 13 residues. CDR1 SNHLY and CDR2 FYNNEI come from the germline V gene. The CDR3 DNA reads TGTGCCAGCAGTGTTAGCGGGTTAGATACGCAGTATTTT. It yields the protein CASSVSGLDTQYF.

In its sample, this clonotype was seen a few times. J is TRBJ1-2 and V is TRBV7-6; 7 bases fit TRBD1. J gave up 2 bases and V 3 bases, and 9 bases lay outside the gene matches. This CDR3 is 16 amino acids long. Germline loops: CDR1 SGHVS, CDR2 FNYEAQ. The CDR3 sequence is CASSLHTGAANYGYTF. The DNA of the CDR3 is TGTGCCAGCAGCTTGCATACAGGGGCCGCGAACTATGGCTACACCTTC. Full variable domain (outside the CDR3, taken from reference TRBV7-6 and TRBJ1-2): GAGVSQSPRYKVTKRGQDVALRCDPISGHVSLYWYRQALGQGPEFLTYFNYEAQQDKSGLPNDRFSAERPEGSISTLTIQRTEQRDSAMYRCASSLHTGAANYGYTFGSGTRLTVV.

The chain has TRBV7-2 and TRBJ1-2; weak D call: TRBD1 (6 bases). CDR3 size: 13 residues. Deletions cut 1 base from V and 8 bases from J, with 11 bases between. Per the germline V gene, CDR1 is SGHTA and CDR2 is FQGNSA. The CDR3, as DNA: TGTGCCAGCAGCTTAGTTAGGGGGACGGGCTACACCTTC. Protein: CASSLVRGTGYTF.